Listed here are 10 T cell receptor beta chains from one sample, sequenced in a study of radiotherapy plus CTLA-4 blockade in lung cancer. TCRdb keeps only in-frame clones here, not all; method: immunoSEQ multiplex PCR. The sample consists of roughly 86,000 clones, 75% to 90% of them appearing once. This material consisted of peripheral blood, taken from a patient treated with radiotherapy plus ipilimumab. These receptors were collected from a human donor with non-small cell lung cancer who had stable disease on radiotherapy plus ipilimumab.

V gene TRBV29-1 combines with J gene TRBJ2-7; 10 nucleotides match TRBD1. V shed 6 bases and J 4 bases; nucleotides not matched to a gene: 3. Germline CDR1 is SQVTM and CDR2 is ANQGSEA. This CDR3 has 12 amino acids. This CDR3 reads CSVWTGGYEQYF. Here the CDR3 DNA reads TGCAGCGTGTGGACAGGGGGGTACGAGCAGTACTTC.

The chain uses TRBV29-1 and TRBJ1-1; tentative D call: TRBD1 (6 bases). With 7 bases removed from V and 5 bases from J, the gap between germline ends came to 32 bases. The length of the CDR3 is 18 residues. The germline gives CDR1 SQVTM, CDR2 ANQGSEA. The CDR3 protein is CSDLGGTWRSPRNTEAFF. The CDR3 coding sequence is TGCAGCGACCTGGGGGGGACATGGAGGTCTCCGCGGAATACTGAAGCTTTCTTT.

This clone was seen once. The chain has TRBV30 and TRBJ2-2, with D perhaps TRBD2 (5 bases). There are 13 residues in the CDR3. Germline values: CDR1 GTSNPN, CDR2 SVGIG (reference sequence). The ends were cut back, 3 bases at V and 7 bases at J, with 12 bases in the middle. The CDR3 spells CAWRFSRDGELFF. The CDR3 bases are TGTGCCTGGAGGTTCTCCCGGGACGGGGAGCTGTTTTTT.

This clone occurred once. The genes are TRBV4-1 and TRBJ1-2, with unresolved D. Germline CDR1 reads MGHRA; CDR2 reads YSYEKL. The CDR3 is made up of 12 amino acids. V was trimmed by 0 bases and J by 4 bases, leaving 3 bases between them. The CDR3 loop reads CASSQDFYGYTF. Here the CDR3 DNA reads TGCGCCAGCAGCCAAGACTTCTATGGCTACACCTTC.

The rearrangement joins TRBV25-1 to TRBJ2-3, with 7 bases lining up with TRBD1. This CDR3 has 15 amino acids. Unmatched junction bases numbered 5, after V lost 2 bases and J lost 3 bases. In germline, CDR1 is MGHDK, CDR2 SYGVNS. CDR3 in DNA: TGTGCCAGCAGTGAAGTGAGGGGGCAGACAGATACGCAGTATTTT. Its protein product is CASSEVRGQTDTQYF. The whole variable domain, remainder taken from reference TRBV25-1 and TRBJ2-3, is EADIYQTPRYLVIGTGKKITLECSQTMGHDKMYWYQQDPGMELHLIHYSYGVNSTEKGDLSSESTVSRIRTEHFPLTLESARPSHTSQYLCASSEVRGQTDTQYFGPGTRLTVL.

The V gene is TRBV9, the J gene TRBJ2-2; possibly TRBD2 for D (6 bases). CDR3 length: 14 residues. Germline V lookup: CDR1 SGDLS, CDR2 YYNGEE. V gave up 4 bases and J gave up 3 bases, with 10 bases separating them. CDR3 loop: CASSLGRYTGELFF. The CDR3 nucleotides are TGTGCCAGCAGCTTAGGGAGGTACACCGGGGAGCTGTTTTTT.

The CDR3 nucleotides read TGTGCCAGCAGTACGCCGAGCGGGAGGGCCCCCAATGAGCAGTTCTTC. Encoded protein: CASSTPSGRAPNEQFF. V usage is TRBV6-6 and J usage is TRBJ2-1, with 10 positions matching TRBD2. The junction had 10 bases not matched to a gene; V was cut back by 5 bases and J by 6 bases. The germline V gene has CDR1 MNHNY and CDR2 SVGAGI (reference sequence). CDR3 length equals 16 residues.

CDR3: CASSLRDRPNIQYF. CDR3 bases: TGTGCCAGCAGTCTCAGAGACAGACCAAACATTCAGTACTTC. The gene calls are TRBV27 and TRBJ2-4; D perhaps matches TRBD1 (5 bases). Trimming pared 5 bases from V and 6 bases from J, leaving 14 bases between. Germline V gene lookup returns CDR1 MNHEY and CDR2 SMNVEV (reference sequence). The CDR3 is 14 amino acids.

The genes are TRBV6-5 and TRBJ1-6; 7 bases match TRBD1. V was clipped by 4 bases and J by 1 base; unmatched bases: 1. The germline gives CDR1 MNHEY, CDR2 SVGAGI. CDR3 length equals 15 residues. CDR3 coding DNA: TGTGCCAGCAGTTCAGGGGGTTCCTATAATTCACCCCTCCACTTT. This sequence encodes CASSSGGSYNSPLHF.

V usage is TRBV28 and J usage is TRBJ2-1; D is unresolved. V lost 5 bases to trimming and J lost 5 bases, with 4 bases between them. CDR1 is MDHEN and CDR2 is SYDVKM in the germline V gene. The CDR3 consists of 11 residues. The CDR3 sequence: CASSPHNEQFF. CDR3 bases: TGTGCCAGCAGTCCTCACAATGAGCAGTTCTTC. Supplemented by reference TRBV28 and TRBJ2-1, the full variable domain reads DVKVTQSSRYLVKRTGEKVFLECVQDMDHENMFWYRQDPGLGLRLIYFSYDVKMKEKGDIPEGYSVSREKKERFSLILESASTNQTSMYLCASSPHNEQFFGPGTRLTVL.